This passage covers 18 T cell receptor beta chains from one sample sequenced in a study of blood T cell repertoires in COVID-19. Sequenced by immunoSEQ multiplex PCR; TCRdb stores in-frame clones only, minus some. The data contain roughly 100,000 clones, over 75% of them singletons. Sequenced sample: peripheral blood. Receptor source: a woman in her 30s with acute or convalescent COVID-19.

This chain uses TRBV24-1 with TRBJ1-2; D is uncertain. Germline-derived CDR1 and CDR2 are KGHDR and SFDVKD. V was clipped by 4 bases and J by 2 bases, with 7 bases between them. The CDR3 loop spans 13 amino acids. The CDR3 loop is CATSDQANYGYTF. In DNA, the CDR3 is TGTGCCACCAGTGACCAGGCCAACTATGGCTACACCTTC.

This chain joins TRBV2 and TRBJ2-2; 8 bases agree with TRBD1. J lost 9 bases, V lost 5 bases, and 11 bases had no gene match. The CDR3 runs to 15 residues. CDR1 is SNHLY, CDR2 FYNNEI, per germline. This chain's CDR3 is CASSSTGGESRELFF. The CDR3 region has the DNA TGTGCCAGCAGTTCCACAGGGGGAGAGAGTCGGGAGCTGTTTTTT. Full variable domain (rest looked up from reference TRBV2 and TRBJ2-2): EPEVTQTPSHQVTQMGQEVILRCVPISNHLYFYWYRQILGQKVEFLVSFYNNEISEKSEIFDDQFSVERPDGSNFTLKIRSTKLEDSAMYFCASSSTGGESRELFFGEGSRLTVL.

The J gene is TRBJ1-5, the V gene TRBV5-5; the match to TRBD1 covers 7 bases. J gave up 4 bases and V 0 bases, and 1 base lay outside the gene matches. The CDR3 runs to 14 residues. Germline-derived CDR1 and CDR2 are SGHKS and YYEKEE (reference sequence). The CDR3 region is CASSLETGNQPQHF. In DNA form, the CDR3 reads TGTGCCAGCAGCTTGGAGACAGGGAATCAGCCCCAGCATTTT.

V usage is TRBV6-2 or TRBV6-3 and J usage is TRBJ1-6, with D hard to call. Germline V gene data show CDR1 as MNHEY and CDR2 as SVGEGT. V was trimmed by 2 bases and J by 3 bases, leaving 8 bases between them. The CDR3 runs to 15 residues. The CDR3 DNA reads TGTGCCAGCAGTTACGTCAGTCTCTATAATTCACCCCTCCACTTT. Translating gives CASSYVSLYNSPLHF.

CDR3 in amino acids: CASRSGTGYEQYF. As DNA, the CDR3 is TGTGCCAGCAGGTCCGGGACAGGCTACGAGCAGTACTTC. The chain uses TRBV7-2 and TRBJ2-7, with TRBD1 matching 8 bases. From germline, CDR1 is SGHTA and CDR2 FQGNSA. Trimming cost V 6 bases and J 3 bases; bases outside gene matches: 4. The CDR3 length is 13 residues.

This clone came up once. The V call is TRBV7-7, the J call TRBJ2-2; a weak D match, TRBD1 (5 bases). The V end lost 3 bases, the J end lost 3 bases, and 11 bases lay between the germline ends. Germline V gives CDR1 SSHAT, CDR2 FNYEAQ (reference sequence). This CDR3 contains 15 residues. Written as DNA, the CDR3 is TGTGCCAGCAGCTTCGGGCAGGGCGACACCGGGGAGCTGTTTTTT. This translates into CASSFGQGDTGELFF.

The V call is TRBV3-1 (or the pseudogene TRBV3-2), the J call TRBJ1-1; D remains ambiguous. V lost 0 bases to trimming and J lost 4 bases, with 6 bases between them. The CDR3 runs 13 residues. Germline-derived CDR1 and CDR2 are LGHDT and YNNKEL (reference sequence). CDR3 sequence: CASSQDLGTEAFF. The CDR3 DNA follows: TGTGCCAGCAGCCAAGACCTAGGCACTGAAGCTTTCTTT.

This chain links TRBV7-9 with TRBJ2-1; a weak D match, TRBD2 (6 bases). The CDR3 has 16 residues. Trimming pared 4 bases from V and 0 bases from J, leaving 13 bases between. Germline V gene data show CDR1 as SEHNR and CDR2 as FQNEAQ (reference sequence). The CDR3 reads CASSSRAGPSYNEQFF. As DNA, the CDR3 is TGTGCCAGCAGCTCCCGGGCGGGGCCCTCCTACAATGAGCAGTTCTTC.

The V call is TRBV13, the J call TRBJ2-7; TRBD1 aligns across 7 bases. CDR1 is PRHDT and CDR2 is FYEKMQ in the germline V gene (reference sequence). This CDR3 is 14 amino acids long. V trimming: 7 bases; J trimming: 7 bases; junction bases outside the gene matches: 13. The DNA for the CDR3 is TGTGCCAGCAACCGACAGGGCAGTGGAAGGGAGCAGTACTTC. The encoded protein is CASNRQGSGREQYF. Based on the CDR3 plus reference TRBV13 and TRBJ2-7, the full variable domain is AAGVIQSPRHLIKEKRETATLKCYPIPRHDTVYWYQQGPGQDPQFLISFYEKMQSDKGSIPDRFSAQQFSDYHSELNMSSLELGDSALYFCASNRQGSGREQYFGPGTRLTVT.

The CDR3 sequence is CASSHSRPQGTGELFF. The DNA of the CDR3 is TGTGCCAGCAGCCACAGTAGACCCCAGGGGACCGGGGAGCTGTTTTTT. V gene TRBV5-4 combines with J gene TRBJ2-2, with a possible D match to TRBD1 (6 bases). Germline CDR1 reads SGHNT; CDR2 reads YYREEE (reference sequence). V dropped 4 bases and J dropped 5 bases, with 18 bases sitting between them. The CDR3 loop spans 16 amino acids.

For this clone: At the DNA level, this CDR3 is encoded by other sequences in the same sample as well. The V and J genes are TRBV7-9 and TRBJ1-2, with a possible D match to TRBD1 (6 bases). Trimming shortened V by 0 bases and J by 5 bases, and 10 bases separated the two germline ends. The CDR3 totals 14 residues. Germline V gives CDR1 SEHNR, CDR2 FQNEAQ (reference sequence). CDR3 bases: TGTGCCAGCAGCTTAGCGGGGCAGGGGTATGGCTACACCTTC. Protein product: CASSLAGQGYGYTF.

The chain links TRBV19 to TRBJ2-1; TRBD2 agrees at 12 bases. Germline V gives CDR1 LNHDA, CDR2 SQIVND (reference sequence). The V and J ends lost 8 bases and 12 bases, in that order; junction bases with no gene match: 11. The CDR3 is 14 residues long. CDR3 loop: CASASGLAGVWQFF. CDR3 DNA sequence: TGTGCCAGTGCTTCGGGACTAGCGGGCGTTTGGCAGTTCTTC.

The gene calls are TRBV28 and TRBJ1-1; possibly TRBD1 for D (5 bases). This CDR3 comprises 14 residues. Germline V lookup: CDR1 MDHEN, CDR2 SYDVKM. V was trimmed by 5 bases and J by 0 bases, leaving 10 bases between them. The CDR3 region is CASSRGPMNTEAFF. CDR3 bases: TGTGCCAGCAGTAGGGGCCCCATGAACACTGAAGCTTTCTTT.

This clone turned up a few times. This rearrangement joins TRBV19 to TRBJ1-4, with 7 bases aligning to TRBD1. This CDR3 is 12 amino acids long. CDR1 is LNHDA and CDR2 is SQIVND in the germline V gene (reference sequence). Trimming at V came to 2 bases and at J to 13 bases, leaving 4 bases not matched to a gene. DNA of the CDR3: TGTGCCAGTAGTATAAAGGGGGCGACACTGTTTTTT. It specifies CASSIKGATLFF.

J is TRBJ1-6 and V is TRBV6-5; weak D call: TRBD1 (5 bases). Germline V gene lookup returns CDR1 MNHEY and CDR2 SVGAGI. The V end was cut by 0 bases, the J end by 6 bases, with 12 bases between. The CDR3 contains 16 residues. The CDR3 DNA is TGTGCCAGCAGTTACTCGATCCAGGGCGGTAATTCACCCCTCCACTTT. Translated: CASSYSIQGGNSPLHF.

The chain has TRBV29-1 and TRBJ2-7; TRBD2 agrees at 7 bases. V was pared by 4 bases and J by 2 bases, with 8 bases of the junction left unmatched. The germline gives CDR1 SQVTM, CDR2 ANQGSEA. The CDR3 loop spans 14 amino acids. The DNA for the CDR3 is TGCAGCGTTGTGCGGGGAGGGGATGCCTACGAGCAGTACTTC. Encoded protein: CSVVRGGDAYEQYF.

This clone was seen only once. The rearrangement joins TRBV20-1 to TRBJ1-3, with D unresolved. V lost 5 bases and J 4 bases, leaving 6 bases between the germline ends. Germline-derived CDR1 and CDR2 are DFQATT and SNEGSKA (reference sequence). This CDR3 contains 11 residues. The CDR3 loop reads CSALKGNTIYF. Written as DNA, the CDR3 is TGCAGTGCTCTTAAAGGAAACACCATATATTTT.

This rearrangement joins TRBV6-2 or TRBV6-3 to TRBJ2-4; D not certain. Germline CDR1 MNHEY, CDR2 SVGEGT. V lost 2 bases and J 8 bases, leaving 4 bases between the germline ends. The CDR3 consists of 11 residues. The DNA for the CDR3 is TGTGCCAGCAGTTACGGCCACATTCAGTACTTC. It encodes CASSYGHIQYF.